The 8 T cell receptor beta chains in this list originate from one sample, sequenced in a study of identical twins. TCRdb processed the 5' RACE reads anew with MiXCR; each CDR3 protein has one entry. The profile shows under 350,000 distinct CDR3 sequences, 8.5% to 9.5% of them singletons. This sample was shared with a second study, whose subject was yellow fever vaccine responses in identical twins.

Sequenced material: CD8+ T cells sorted from blood. Receptor source: a woman in her late teens or twenties in good health.

The rearrangement links TRBV20-1 to TRBJ2-1; maybe TRBD2 (6 bases). Trimming removed 3 bases at V and 2 bases at J, with 11 bases between. The germline V gene has CDR1 DFQATT and CDR2 SNEGSKA (reference sequence). This CDR3 is 14 amino acids long. The CDR3 coding sequence is TGCAGTGCTAGCGCGGGAATCACCTACAATGAGCAGTTCTTC. As protein: CSASAGITYNEQFF.

Many counts were recorded for this clonotype. The chain recombines TRBV28 with TRBJ1-5; a possible D gene is TRBD1 (5 bases). V was pared by 4 bases and J by 1 base, with 8 bases between. Germline lookup yields CDR1 MDHEN and CDR2 SYDVKM. There are 14 residues in the CDR3. Here the CDR3 DNA reads TGTGCCAGCAGTTCCCAGGGAAGCAATCAGCCCCAGCATTTT. Translation gives CASSSQGSNQPQHF.

There are a few counts of this clonotype. The chain links TRBV20-1 to TRBJ2-2; a weak D match, TRBD2 (5 bases). Looked up from germline, CDR1 is DFQATT and CDR2 is SNEGSKA (reference sequence). The CDR3 consists of 16 residues. Trimming took off 0 bases at V and 4 bases at J, with 15 bases between the two ends. CDR3 amino acids: CSARDSLGLSTGELFF. The CDR3 nucleotides read TGCAGTGCTAGAGATTCCCTAGGACTTTCCACCGGGGAGCTGTTTTTT.

The rearrangement uses TRBV30 and TRBJ2-1; D is unresolved. The germline CDR1 and CDR2 sequences are GTSNPN and SVGIG (reference sequence). Trimming pared 0 bases from V and 9 bases from J, leaving 6 bases between. The CDR3 spans 11 residues. CDR3 DNA: TGTGCCTGGAGTGTACGCGGTGAGCAGTTCTTC. Translated: CAWSVRGEQFF.

This clonotype turned up a few times. The rearrangement uses TRBV7-6 and TRBJ1-1, with D perhaps TRBD1 (5 bases). CDR1 is SGHVS and CDR2 is FNYEAQ in the germline V gene. Trimming took off 3 bases at V and 1 base at J, with 9 bases between the two ends. The CDR3 consists of 14 residues. This CDR3 reads CASSFHTGNTEAFF. CDR3 DNA sequence: TGTGCCAGCAGCTTTCACACAGGGAACACTGAAGCTTTCTTT.

This clonotype was counted ten times or more. The CDR3 region has the DNA TGCGCCAGCAGCCCCTGGGAGGGGGCTATCAACGAGCAGTACTTC. Protein product: CASSPWEGAINEQYF. V usage is TRBV4-1 and J usage is TRBJ2-7; the D call may be TRBD1 or TRBD2 (7 bases each). Trimming pared 4 bases from V and 5 bases from J, leaving 18 bases between. Germline CDR1 MGHRA, CDR2 YSYEKL. CDR3 length: 15 residues.

V gene TRBV4-2 combines with J gene TRBJ2-1, with D tentatively TRBD2 (5 bases). The CDR3 runs to 16 residues. Germline V lookup: CDR1 LGHNA, CDR2 YNFKEQ. Trimming pared 0 bases from V and 1 base from J, leaving 10 bases between. The CDR3 region is CASSQDFGDSYNEQFF. CDR3 coding DNA: TGTGCCAGCAGCCAAGACTTCGGGGATTCCTACAATGAGCAGTTCTTC.

In this sample, this clonotype turned up a few times. The CDR3 DNA is TGCAGCGTCGTCGACAGGGGGGGTGAGCAGTACTTC. Translated: CSVVDRGGEQYF. This chain joins TRBV29-1 and TRBJ2-7; TRBD1 matches at 9 bases. V lost 6 bases and J lost 7; bases outside the gene matches: 7. CDR3 length: 12 residues. Germline assignment: CDR1 SQVTM and CDR2 ANQGSEA.